These 11 T cell receptor beta chains share one sample of origin, sequenced in a study of response to subunit inactivated influenza vaccine. TCRdb reprocessed the RT-PCR reads with MiXCR, giving one entry per CDR3 protein. The data contain about 530,000 distinct CDR3 sequences, approximately 10% of them singletons. Material: PBMCs from blood, obtained on the day of vaccination. Receptors originate from a man aged 50 to 59 who received an inactivated influenza vaccine.

V usage is TRBV2 and J usage is TRBJ2-4, with D tentatively TRBD1 (6 bases). V was trimmed by 3 bases and J by 0 bases, leaving 6 bases between them. This CDR3 is built from 14 residues. Germline-derived CDR1 and CDR2 are SNHLY and FYNNEI. CDR3 sequence reads: CASSDRGAKNIQYF. The CDR3 nucleotides read TGTGCCAGCAGTGACAGGGGAGCCAAAAACATTCAGTACTTC.

The table lists this clonotype with many counts. V is TRBV7-2 and J is TRBJ2-2; D gene unclear. CDR3 length: 14 residues. The ends were cut back, 0 bases at V and 0 bases at J, with 2 bases in the middle. From germline, CDR1 is SGHTA and CDR2 FQGNSA. CDR3 coding DNA: TGTGCCAGCAGCTTAGCACCGAACACCGGGGAGCTGTTTTTT. The encoded protein is CASSLAPNTGELFF.

This clonotype was seen only a few times. The chain carries TRBV20-1 and TRBJ1-6; no reliable D call. CDR1 is DFQATT, CDR2 SNEGSKA, per germline (reference sequence). The CDR3 loop spans 15 amino acids. V was shortened by 0 bases and J by 1 base, with 7 bases between the two germline ends. This chain's CDR3 is CSAREGSSYNSPLHF. The CDR3 nucleotides are TGCAGTGCTAGAGAAGGGTCATCCTATAATTCACCCCTCCACTTT.

This clonotype was recorded a few times. The gene calls are TRBV12-3 or TRBV12-4 and TRBJ2-1; no reliable D call. CDR3 length: 13 amino acids. Deletions cut 6 bases from V and 14 bases from J, with 20 bases between. This CDR3 reads CASSPVVDPPEFF. The CDR3 nucleotides are TGTGCCAGCAGCCCTGTTGTTGATCCCCCGGAGTTCTTC.

This clonotype was counted only a few times. In DNA, the CDR3 is TGTGCCAGCGGAAAACGGGGGATTACCGGGGAGCTGTTTTTT. Protein: CASGKRGITGELFF. The rearrangement uses TRBV7-2 and TRBJ2-2; TRBD2 might be the D (6 bases). The CDR3 runs to 14 residues. V dropped 8 bases and J dropped 5 bases, with 15 bases sitting between them. Germline V gives CDR1 SGHTA, CDR2 FQGNSA. Supplemented by reference TRBV7-2 and TRBJ2-2, the full variable domain reads GAGVSQSPSNKVTEKGKDVELRCDPISGHTALYWYRQSLGQGLEFLIYFQGNSAPDKSGLPSDRFSAERTGGSVSTLTIQRTQQEDSAVYLCASGKRGITGELFFGEGSRLTVL.

This clonotype came up a few times. This chain joins TRBV27 and TRBJ2-7; D uncertain. V shed 6 bases and J shed 0 bases, with 12 bases lying between them. In germline, CDR1 is MNHEY, CDR2 SMNVEV (reference sequence). CDR3 length: 14 amino acids. CDR3 DNA: TGTGCCAGCAGAACCTCGGGTACCTCCTACGAGCAGTACTTC. Translation: CASRTSGTSYEQYF.

This clonotype occurred a few times. The chain is built from TRBV30 and TRBJ2-1; unclear D gene. Per the germline V gene, CDR1 is GTSNPN and CDR2 is SVGIG (reference sequence). The CDR3 is 14 amino acids. V was pared by 0 bases and J by 9 bases, with 15 bases between. CDR3 in amino acids: CAWSVLRLLGEQFF. CDR3 coding DNA: TGTGCCTGGAGTGTCCTTCGGCTACTCGGTGAGCAGTTCTTC. The whole variable domain, filled in from reference TRBV30 and TRBJ2-1, reads SQTIHQWPATLVQPVGSPLSLECTVEGTSNPNLYWYRQAAGRGLQLLFYSVGIGQISSEVPQNLSASRPQDRQFILSSKKLLLSDSGFYLCAWSVLRLLGEQFFGPGTRLTVL.

The chain is built from TRBV2 and TRBJ1-5; 11 bases agree with TRBD1. J was trimmed by 7 bases and V by 5 bases; bases with no gene match: 7. The CDR3 totals 15 residues. Germline V CDR1 and CDR2: SNHLY, FYNNEI. For the CDR3, the DNA is TGTGCCAGCAGTCCGGACAGGGGGCGAGGGCAGCCCCAGCATTTT. The encoded protein is CASSPDRGRGQPQHF.

The chain links TRBV18 to TRBJ2-1; possibly TRBD2 for D (5 bases). The CDR3 spans 16 residues. V was trimmed by 0 bases and J by 8 bases, leaving 17 bases between them. Germline CDR1 reads KGHSH; CDR2 reads LQKENI. The DNA for the CDR3 is TGTGCCAGCTCACCACCGGGTCTGGGAGCTTCCGATGAGCAGTTCTTC. This gives the protein CASSPPGLGASDEQFF.

The sample holds a few counts of this clonotype. This chain joins TRBV15 and TRBJ2-7, with a weak D call TRBD2 (5 bases). The CDR3 has 15 residues. V was cut by 0 bases and J by 4 bases, with 13 bases left in between. The germline V gene has CDR1 LNHNV and CDR2 YYDKDF (reference sequence). CDR3 sequence: CATSRDPRTSYEQYF. The CDR3 DNA is TGTGCCACCAGCAGAGATCCCAGGACTTCATACGAGCAGTACTTC.

This clonotype was seen more than once but under ten times. The V gene is TRBV24-1, the J gene TRBJ1-4, with no clear D. Per the germline V gene, CDR1 is KGHDR and CDR2 is SFDVKD. The V and J ends lost 3 bases and 7 bases respectively, with 14 bases between them. CDR3 length: 15 residues. In nucleotides, the CDR3 is TGTGCCACCAGTGATGCCGCGGATCCGCGTGAAAAACTGTTTTTT. Residues: CATSDAADPREKLFF.